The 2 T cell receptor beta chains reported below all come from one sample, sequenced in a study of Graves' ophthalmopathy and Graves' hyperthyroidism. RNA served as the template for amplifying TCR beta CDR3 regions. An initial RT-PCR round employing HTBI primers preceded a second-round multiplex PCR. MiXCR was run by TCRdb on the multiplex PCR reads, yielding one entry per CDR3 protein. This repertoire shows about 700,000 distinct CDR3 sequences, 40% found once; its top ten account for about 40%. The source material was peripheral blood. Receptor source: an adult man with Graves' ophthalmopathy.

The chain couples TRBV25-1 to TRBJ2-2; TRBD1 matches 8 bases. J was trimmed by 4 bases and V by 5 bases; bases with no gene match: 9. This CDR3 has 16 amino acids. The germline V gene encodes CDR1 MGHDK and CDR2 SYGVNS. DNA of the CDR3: TGTGCCAGCAGTCATGCCGGAGACAGGGGCACCGGGGAGCTGTTTTTT. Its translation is CASSHAGDRGTGELFF. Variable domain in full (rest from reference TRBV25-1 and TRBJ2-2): EADIYQTPRYLVIGTGKKITLECSQTMGHDKMYWYQQDPGMELHLIHYSYGVNSTEKGDLSSESTVSRIRTEHFPLTLESARPSHTSQYLCASSHAGDRGTGELFFGEGSRLTVL.

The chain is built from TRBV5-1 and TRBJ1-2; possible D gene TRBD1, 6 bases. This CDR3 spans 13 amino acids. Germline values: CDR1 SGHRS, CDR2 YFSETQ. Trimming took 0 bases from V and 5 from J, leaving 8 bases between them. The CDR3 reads CASSLEGEYGYTF. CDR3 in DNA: TGCGCCAGCAGCTTGGAGGGGGAATATGGCTACACCTTC.